The sequence of this TCR beta chain was determined in a study of chemoradiotherapy in HPV16-positive cancers (dated by TCRdb to the early 2020s). For the wider study: Functional T-cell assays on cells from a couple of HPV16-positive patients defined candidate HPV-specific T-cell clones and common TCR motifs. The study asked whether T-cell immunity against the HPV oncoproteins E6 and E7 changes during chemoradiotherapy and whether it affects survival. Next, the candidate HPV-specific TCRs and motifs were followed in TCR repertoires from over 85 patients with HPV-related cancers. Here is what the overall study found, with its caveats: The functional definition of HPV-specific T cells came from only a couple of HPV16-positive patients, and the survival association was reported for HPV16-positive patients. In HPV16-positive patients, expansion of HPV-responsive T cells during chemoradiotherapy was associated with improved recurrence-free survival. Expansion of candidate HPV-specific clones and E7-related TCR motifs was observed in the tumor microenvironment during treatment, whereas no such expansion was observed for non-HPV-specific T cells.

The library relied on the immunoSEQ multiplex PCR assay. TCRdb retrieved this table from immuneACCESS and kept in-frame rearrangements only. Not all clones are present; in checked studies, unresolved V genes account for under half, and no reason is known for the remainder. This sample lists about 12,000 clones; about two thirds were detected once. In total, the top ten clones hold less than 10% of the sample. From the cysteine up to the phenylalanine, the CDR3 has a length of 14 residues. Just CDR3 DNA is preserved here, 42 bases in frame from base 1. The junction shows trimming of 2 bases on V and 2 bases on J, plus 11 bases between the germline ends. Based on the germline V gene, the CDR1 and CDR2 sequences are SGDLS and YYNGEE. Worth noting for this clone: Its antigen remains undetermined. No per-base quality is available; no much larger clone lies one base away.

Repertoires were sampled repeatedly over the course of chemoradiotherapy so that clonal expansion in the tumor microenvironment could be followed. Recombination joined TRBV9 with TRBJ2-7; TRBD2 is possibly the D segment (6 matching bases). The TCR was taken from a human donor with HPV-associated anogenital cancer. This sample was obtained from a patient who underwent chemoradiotherapy. CDR3 loop: CASSVASVPYEQYF. At the DNA level, the sequence is TGTGCCAGCAGCGTGGCTAGCGTTCCCTACGAGCAGTACTTC.